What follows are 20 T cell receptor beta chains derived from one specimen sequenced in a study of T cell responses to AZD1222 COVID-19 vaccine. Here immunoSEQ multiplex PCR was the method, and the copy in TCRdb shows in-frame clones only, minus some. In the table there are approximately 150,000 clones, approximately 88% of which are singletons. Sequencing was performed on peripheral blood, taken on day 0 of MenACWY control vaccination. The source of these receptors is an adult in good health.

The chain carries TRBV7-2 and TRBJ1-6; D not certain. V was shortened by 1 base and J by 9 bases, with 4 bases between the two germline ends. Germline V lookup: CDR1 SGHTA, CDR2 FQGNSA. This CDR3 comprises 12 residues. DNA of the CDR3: TGTGCCAGCAGCTTAGATCGTTCACCCCTCCACTTT. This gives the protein CASSLDRSPLHF.

The CDR3 coding sequence is TGTGCCACCCCGGACAACTATACTAACTATGGCTACACCTTC. Encoded protein: CATPDNYTNYGYTF. The V and J genes are TRBV25-1 and TRBJ1-2; D may be TRBD1 (5 bases). Germline loops: CDR1 MGHDK, CDR2 SYGVNS. CDR3 size: 14 residues. V lost 10 bases to trimming and J lost 0 bases, with 15 bases between them.

This CDR3 is CASRVGGFGGTEAFF. The DNA for the CDR3 is TGTGCCAGCAGGGTAGGGGGTTTTGGTGGTACTGAAGCTTTCTTT. The chain is built from TRBV2 and TRBJ1-1; D might be TRBD1 (6 bases). The CDR3 extends over 15 amino acids. Trimming took 6 bases from V and 5 from J, leaving 19 bases between them. The germline V gene encodes CDR1 SNHLY and CDR2 FYNNEI.

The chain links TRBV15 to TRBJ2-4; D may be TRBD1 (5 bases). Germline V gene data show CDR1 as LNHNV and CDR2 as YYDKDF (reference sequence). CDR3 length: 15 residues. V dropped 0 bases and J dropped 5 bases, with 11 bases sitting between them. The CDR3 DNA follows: TGTGCCACCAGCAGAGATGGGCAGGGCGAAAACATTCAGTACTTC. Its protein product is CATSRDGQGENIQYF.

The CDR3 DNA follows: TGTGCCACCAGTGATGCGGGGAGTGCCGGGGAGCTGTTTTTT. Translated: CATSDAGSAGELFF. The V gene is TRBV24-1, the J gene TRBJ2-2, with a weak D call TRBD2 (6 bases). The germline CDR1 and CDR2 sequences are KGHDR and SFDVKD. Between the trimmed V and J ends, which lost 3 bases and 6 bases, there was a span of 10 bases. The CDR3 spans 14 residues.

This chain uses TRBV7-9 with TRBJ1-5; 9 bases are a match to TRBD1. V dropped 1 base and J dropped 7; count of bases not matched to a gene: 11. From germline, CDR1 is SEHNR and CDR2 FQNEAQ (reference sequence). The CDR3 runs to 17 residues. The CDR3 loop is CASSLGSGTGRGQPQHF. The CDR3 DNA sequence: TGTGCCAGCAGCTTAGGGTCAGGGACAGGGAGAGGGCAGCCCCAGCATTTT.

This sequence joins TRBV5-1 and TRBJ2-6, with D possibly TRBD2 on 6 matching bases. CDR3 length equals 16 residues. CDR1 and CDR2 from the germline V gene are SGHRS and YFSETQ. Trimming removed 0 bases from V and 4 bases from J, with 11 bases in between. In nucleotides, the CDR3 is TGCGCCAGCAGCTTGGAGAGGGACTCGGGGGCCAACGTCCTGACTTTC. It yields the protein CASSLERDSGANVLTF.

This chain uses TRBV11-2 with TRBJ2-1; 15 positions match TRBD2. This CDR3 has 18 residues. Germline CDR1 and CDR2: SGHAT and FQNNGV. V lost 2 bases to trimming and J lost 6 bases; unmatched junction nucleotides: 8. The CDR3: CASSLRGLAGGIGNEQFF. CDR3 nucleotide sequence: TGTGCCAGCAGCTTACGAGGACTAGCGGGAGGGATCGGCAATGAGCAGTTCTTC.

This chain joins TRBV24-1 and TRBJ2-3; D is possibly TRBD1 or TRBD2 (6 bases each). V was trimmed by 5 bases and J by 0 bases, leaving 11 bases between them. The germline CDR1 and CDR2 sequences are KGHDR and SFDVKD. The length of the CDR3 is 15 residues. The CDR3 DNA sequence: TGTGCCACCAGTGTCACAGGGACTAGCACAGATACGCAGTATTTT. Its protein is CATSVTGTSTDTQYF.

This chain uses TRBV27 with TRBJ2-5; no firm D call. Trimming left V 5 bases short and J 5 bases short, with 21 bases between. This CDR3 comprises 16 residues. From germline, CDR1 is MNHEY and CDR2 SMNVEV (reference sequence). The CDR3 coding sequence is TGTGCCAGCAGTCCGCTGTCCTCGGGCAAAAGGGAGACCCAGTACTTC. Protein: CASSPLSSGKRETQYF.

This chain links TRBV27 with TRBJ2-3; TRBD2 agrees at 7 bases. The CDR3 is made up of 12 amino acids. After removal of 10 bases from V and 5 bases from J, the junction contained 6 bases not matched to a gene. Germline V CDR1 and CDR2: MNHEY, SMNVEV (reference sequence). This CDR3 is CATRTRGDTQYF. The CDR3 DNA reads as TGTGCCACTCGGACTAGGGGAGATACGCAGTATTTT.

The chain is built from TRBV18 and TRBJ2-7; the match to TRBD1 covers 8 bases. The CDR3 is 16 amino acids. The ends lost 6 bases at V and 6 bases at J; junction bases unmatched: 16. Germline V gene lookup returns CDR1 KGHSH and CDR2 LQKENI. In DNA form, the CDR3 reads TGTGCCAGCTCCTCTTTCTCCGGGACAGGAGCCGGCGAGCAGTACTTC. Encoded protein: CASSSFSGTGAGEQYF.

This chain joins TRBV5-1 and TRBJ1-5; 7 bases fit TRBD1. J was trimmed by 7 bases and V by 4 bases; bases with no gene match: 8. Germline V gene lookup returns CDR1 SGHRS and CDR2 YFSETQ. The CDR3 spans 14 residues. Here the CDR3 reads CASSTGEVRQPQHF. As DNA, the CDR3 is TGCGCCAGCAGCACAGGGGAGGTTCGCCAGCCCCAGCATTTT. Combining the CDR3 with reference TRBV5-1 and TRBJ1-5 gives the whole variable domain KAGVTQTPRYLIKTRGQQVTLSCSPISGHRSVSWYQQTPGQGLQFLFEYFSETQRNKGNFPGRFSGRQFSNSRSEMNVSTLELGDSALYLCASSTGEVRQPQHFGDGTRLSIL.

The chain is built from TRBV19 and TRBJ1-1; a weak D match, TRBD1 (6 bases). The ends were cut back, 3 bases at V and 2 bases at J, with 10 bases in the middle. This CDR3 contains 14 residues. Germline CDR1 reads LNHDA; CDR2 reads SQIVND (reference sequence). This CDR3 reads CASSIPGVNTEAFF. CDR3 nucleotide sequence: TGTGCCAGTAGTATCCCAGGGGTAAACACTGAAGCTTTCTTT.

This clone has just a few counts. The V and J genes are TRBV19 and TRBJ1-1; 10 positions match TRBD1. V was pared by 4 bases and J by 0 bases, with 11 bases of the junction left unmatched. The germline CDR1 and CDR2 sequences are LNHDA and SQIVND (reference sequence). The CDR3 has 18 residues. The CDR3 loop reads CASSTRTGGFLMNTEAFF. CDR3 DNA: TGTGCCAGTAGTACGCGGACAGGGGGATTCCTCATGAACACTGAAGCTTTCTTT.

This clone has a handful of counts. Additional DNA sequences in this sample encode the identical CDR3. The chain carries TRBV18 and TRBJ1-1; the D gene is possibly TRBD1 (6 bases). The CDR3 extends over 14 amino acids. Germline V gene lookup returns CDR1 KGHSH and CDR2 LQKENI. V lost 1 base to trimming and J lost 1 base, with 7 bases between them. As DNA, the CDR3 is TGTGCCAGCTCACCACAACAGGGGAACACTGAAGCTTTCTTT. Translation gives CASSPQQGNTEAFF. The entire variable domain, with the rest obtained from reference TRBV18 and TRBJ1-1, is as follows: NAGVMQNPRHLVRRRGQEARLRCSPMKGHSHVYWYRQLPEEGLKFMVYLQKENIIDESGMPKERFSAEFPKEGPSILRIQQVVRGDSAAYFCASSPQQGNTEAFFGQGTRLTVV.

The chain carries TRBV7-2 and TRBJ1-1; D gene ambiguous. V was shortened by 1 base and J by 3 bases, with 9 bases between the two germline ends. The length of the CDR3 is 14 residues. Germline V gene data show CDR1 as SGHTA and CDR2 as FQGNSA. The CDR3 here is CASSLEPVDTEAFF. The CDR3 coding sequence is TGTGCCAGCAGCTTAGAGCCTGTGGACACTGAAGCTTTCTTT.

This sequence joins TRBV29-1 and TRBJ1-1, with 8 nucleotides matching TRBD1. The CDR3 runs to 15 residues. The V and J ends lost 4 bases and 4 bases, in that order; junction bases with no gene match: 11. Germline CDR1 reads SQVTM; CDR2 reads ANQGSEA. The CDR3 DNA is TGCAGCGTTGCACGAGGACAGGGTAGGGGCACTGAAGCTTTCTTT. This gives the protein CSVARGQGRGTEAFF.

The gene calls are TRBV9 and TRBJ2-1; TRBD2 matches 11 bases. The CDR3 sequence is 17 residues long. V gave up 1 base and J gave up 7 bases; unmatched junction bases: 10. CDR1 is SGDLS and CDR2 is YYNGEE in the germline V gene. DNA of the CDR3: TGTGCCAGCAGCGTATCGAATAGCGGGAGGGCCGGAAATGAGCAGTTCTTC. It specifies CASSVSNSGRAGNEQFF.

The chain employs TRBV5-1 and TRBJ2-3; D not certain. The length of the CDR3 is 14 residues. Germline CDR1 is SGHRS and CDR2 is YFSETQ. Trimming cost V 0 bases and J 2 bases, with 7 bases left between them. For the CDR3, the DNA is TGCGCCAGCAGCTTGGATGACCCCACAGATACGCAGTATTTT. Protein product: CASSLDDPTDTQYF.